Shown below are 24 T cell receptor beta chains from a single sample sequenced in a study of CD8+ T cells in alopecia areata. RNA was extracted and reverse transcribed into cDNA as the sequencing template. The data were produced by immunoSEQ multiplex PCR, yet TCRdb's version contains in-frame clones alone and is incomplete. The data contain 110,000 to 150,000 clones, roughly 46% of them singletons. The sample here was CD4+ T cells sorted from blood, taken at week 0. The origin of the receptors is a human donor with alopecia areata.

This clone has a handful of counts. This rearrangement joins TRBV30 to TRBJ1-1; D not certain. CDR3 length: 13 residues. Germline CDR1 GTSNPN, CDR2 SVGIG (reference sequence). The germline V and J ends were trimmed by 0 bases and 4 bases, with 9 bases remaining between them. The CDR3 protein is CAWSVPGVTEAFF. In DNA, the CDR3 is TGTGCCTGGAGTGTACCCGGGGTCACTGAAGCTTTCTTT.

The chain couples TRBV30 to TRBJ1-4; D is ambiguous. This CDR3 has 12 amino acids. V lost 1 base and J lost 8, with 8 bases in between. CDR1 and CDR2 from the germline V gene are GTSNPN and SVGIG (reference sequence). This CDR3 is CAWSDSKEKLFF. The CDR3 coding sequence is TGTGCCTGGAGTGACTCGAAAGAAAAACTGTTTTTT.

The CDR3 DNA reads TGTGCCAGTAGTATAGGAGGAGGCTGGGATACGCAGTATTTT. Translating gives CASSIGGGWDTQYF. The chain has TRBV19 and TRBJ2-3; tentative D call: TRBD2 (5 bases). This CDR3 comprises 14 residues. Trimming left V 1 base short and J 6 bases short, with 11 bases between. Germline V lookup: CDR1 LNHDA, CDR2 SQIVND (reference sequence).

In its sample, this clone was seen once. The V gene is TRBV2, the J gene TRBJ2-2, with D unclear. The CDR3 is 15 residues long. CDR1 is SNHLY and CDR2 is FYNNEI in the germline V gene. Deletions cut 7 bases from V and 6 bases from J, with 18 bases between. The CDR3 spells CASTGPSPLAGELFF. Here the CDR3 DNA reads TGTGCCAGCACCGGGCCCAGCCCGCTGGCCGGGGAGCTGTTTTTT.

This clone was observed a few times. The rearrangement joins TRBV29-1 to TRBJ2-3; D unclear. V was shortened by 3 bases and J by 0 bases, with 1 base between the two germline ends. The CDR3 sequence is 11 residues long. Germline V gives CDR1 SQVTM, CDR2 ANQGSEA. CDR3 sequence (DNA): TGCAGCGTTGAGAGCACAGATACGCAGTATTTT. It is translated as CSVESTDTQYF.

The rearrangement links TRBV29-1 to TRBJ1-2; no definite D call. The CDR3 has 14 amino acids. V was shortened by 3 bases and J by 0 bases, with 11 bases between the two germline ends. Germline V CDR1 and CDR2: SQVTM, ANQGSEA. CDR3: CSVDNGLANYGYTF. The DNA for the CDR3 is TGCAGCGTTGATAACGGGCTAGCTAACTATGGCTACACCTTC.

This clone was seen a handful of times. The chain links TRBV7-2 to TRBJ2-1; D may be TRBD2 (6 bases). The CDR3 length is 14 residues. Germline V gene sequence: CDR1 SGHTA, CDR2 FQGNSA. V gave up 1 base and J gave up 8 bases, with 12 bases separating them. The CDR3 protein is CASSLGLAYDEQFF. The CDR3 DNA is TGTGCCAGCAGCTTAGGGCTAGCGTACGATGAGCAGTTCTTC.

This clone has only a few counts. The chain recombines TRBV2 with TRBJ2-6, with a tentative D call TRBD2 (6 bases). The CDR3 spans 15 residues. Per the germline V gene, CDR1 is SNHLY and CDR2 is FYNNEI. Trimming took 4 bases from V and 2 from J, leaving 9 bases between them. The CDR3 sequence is CASSGEVAGANVLTF. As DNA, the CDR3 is TGTGCCAGCAGTGGGGAGGTCGCTGGGGCCAACGTCCTGACTTTC.

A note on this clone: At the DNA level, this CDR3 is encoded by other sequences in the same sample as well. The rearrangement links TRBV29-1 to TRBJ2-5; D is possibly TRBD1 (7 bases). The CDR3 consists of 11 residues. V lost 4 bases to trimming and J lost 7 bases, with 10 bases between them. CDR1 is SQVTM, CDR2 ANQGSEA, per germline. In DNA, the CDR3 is TGCAGCGTTGGACAGGGAGGGACCCAGTACTTC. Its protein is CSVGQGGTQYF.

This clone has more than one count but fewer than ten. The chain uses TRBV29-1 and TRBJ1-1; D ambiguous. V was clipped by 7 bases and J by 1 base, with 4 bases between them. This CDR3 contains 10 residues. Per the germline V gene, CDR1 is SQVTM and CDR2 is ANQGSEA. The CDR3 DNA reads TGCAGCGGGAAGAACACTGAAGCTTTCTTT. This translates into CSGKNTEAFF. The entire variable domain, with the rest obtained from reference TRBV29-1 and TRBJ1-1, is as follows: SAVISQKPSRDICQRGTSLTIQCQVDSQVTMMFWYRQQPGQSLTLIATANQGSEATYESGFVIDKFPISRPNLTFSTLTVSNMSPEDSSIYLCSGKNTEAFFGQGTRLTVV.

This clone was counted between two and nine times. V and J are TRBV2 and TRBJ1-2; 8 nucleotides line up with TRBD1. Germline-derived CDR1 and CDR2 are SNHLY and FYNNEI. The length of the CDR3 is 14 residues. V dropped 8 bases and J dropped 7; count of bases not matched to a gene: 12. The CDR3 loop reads CASQAGGEPRGYTF. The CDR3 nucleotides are TGTGCCAGCCAGGCAGGGGGCGAGCCTCGTGGCTACACCTTC.

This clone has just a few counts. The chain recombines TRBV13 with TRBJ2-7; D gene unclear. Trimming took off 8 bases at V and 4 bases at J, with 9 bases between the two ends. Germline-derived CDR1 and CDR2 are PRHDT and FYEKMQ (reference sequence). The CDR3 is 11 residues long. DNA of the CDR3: TGTGCCAGCGGTCTGGGGTACGAGCAGTACTTC. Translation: CASGLGYEQYF.

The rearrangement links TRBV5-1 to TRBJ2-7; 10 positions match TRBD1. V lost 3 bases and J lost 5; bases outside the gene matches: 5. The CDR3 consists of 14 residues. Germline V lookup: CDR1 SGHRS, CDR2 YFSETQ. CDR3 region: CASSSKTGGDEQYF. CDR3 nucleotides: TGCGCCAGCAGCTCCAAGACAGGGGGCGACGAGCAGTACTTC.

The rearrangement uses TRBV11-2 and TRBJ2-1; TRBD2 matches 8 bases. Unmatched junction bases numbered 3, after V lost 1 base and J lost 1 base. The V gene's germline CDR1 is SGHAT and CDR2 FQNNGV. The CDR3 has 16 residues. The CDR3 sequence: CASSLARGGSYNEQFF. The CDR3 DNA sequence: TGTGCCAGCAGCTTAGCCCGCGGGGGGTCCTACAATGAGCAGTTCTTC.

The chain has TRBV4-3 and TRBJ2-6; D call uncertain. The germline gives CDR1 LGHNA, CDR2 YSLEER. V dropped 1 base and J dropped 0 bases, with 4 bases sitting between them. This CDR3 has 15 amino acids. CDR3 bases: TGCGCCAGCAGCCAAGGAAGCTCTGGGGCCAACGTCCTGACTTTC. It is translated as CASSQGSSGANVLTF.

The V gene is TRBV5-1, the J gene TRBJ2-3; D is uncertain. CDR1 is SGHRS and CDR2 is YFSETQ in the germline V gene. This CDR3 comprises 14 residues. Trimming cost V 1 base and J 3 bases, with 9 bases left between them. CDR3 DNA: TGCGCCAGCAGCTTGCGTTCGGGTACAGATACGCAGTATTTT. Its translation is CASSLRSGTDTQYF.

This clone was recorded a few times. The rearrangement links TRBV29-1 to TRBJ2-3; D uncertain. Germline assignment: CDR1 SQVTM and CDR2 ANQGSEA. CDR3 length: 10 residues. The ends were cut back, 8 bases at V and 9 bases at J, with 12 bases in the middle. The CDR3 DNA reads TGCAGCCTAAAAACGTCAACGCAGTATTTT. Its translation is CSLKTSTQYF.

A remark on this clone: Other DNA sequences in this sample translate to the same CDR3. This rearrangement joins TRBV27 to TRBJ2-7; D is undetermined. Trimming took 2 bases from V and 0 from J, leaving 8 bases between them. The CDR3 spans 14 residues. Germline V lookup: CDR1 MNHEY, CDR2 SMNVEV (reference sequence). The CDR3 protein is CASSLTALSYEQYF. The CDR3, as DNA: TGTGCCAGCAGTTTAACCGCGCTCTCCTACGAGCAGTACTTC.

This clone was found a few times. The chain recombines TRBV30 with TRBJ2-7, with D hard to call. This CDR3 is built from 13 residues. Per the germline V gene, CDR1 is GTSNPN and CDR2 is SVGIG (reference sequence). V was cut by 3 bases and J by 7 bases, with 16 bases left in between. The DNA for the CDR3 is TGTGCCTGGAGACCCCCTCCTGGACGGGAGCAGTACTTC. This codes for CAWRPPPGREQYF.

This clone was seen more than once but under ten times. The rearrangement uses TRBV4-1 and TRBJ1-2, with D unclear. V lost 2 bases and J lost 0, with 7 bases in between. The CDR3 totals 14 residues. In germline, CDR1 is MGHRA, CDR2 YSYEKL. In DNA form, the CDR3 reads TGCGCCAGCAGCCAAACGGAAGCTAACTATGGCTACACCTTC. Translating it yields CASSQTEANYGYTF.

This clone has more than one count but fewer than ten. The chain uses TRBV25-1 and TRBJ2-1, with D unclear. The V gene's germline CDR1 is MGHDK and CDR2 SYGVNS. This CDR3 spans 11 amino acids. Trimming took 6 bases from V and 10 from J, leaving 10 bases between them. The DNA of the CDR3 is TGTGCCAGCAGGAGCCTCCGGGAGCAGTTCTTC. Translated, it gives CASRSLREQFF.

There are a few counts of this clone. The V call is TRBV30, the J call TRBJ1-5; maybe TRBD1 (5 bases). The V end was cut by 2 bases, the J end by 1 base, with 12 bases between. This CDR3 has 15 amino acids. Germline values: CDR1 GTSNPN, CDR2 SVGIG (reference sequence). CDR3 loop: CAWSPGVASNQPQHF. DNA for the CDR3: TGTGCCTGGAGTCCGGGGGTGGCCAGCAATCAGCCCCAGCATTTT.

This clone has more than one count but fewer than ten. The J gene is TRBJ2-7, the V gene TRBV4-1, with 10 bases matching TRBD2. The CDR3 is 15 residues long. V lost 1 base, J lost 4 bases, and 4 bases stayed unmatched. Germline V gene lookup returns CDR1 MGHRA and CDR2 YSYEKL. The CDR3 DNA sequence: TGCGCCAGCAGCCAAGGGACTAGCGGAAGATACGAGCAGTACTTC. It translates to CASSQGTSGRYEQYF.

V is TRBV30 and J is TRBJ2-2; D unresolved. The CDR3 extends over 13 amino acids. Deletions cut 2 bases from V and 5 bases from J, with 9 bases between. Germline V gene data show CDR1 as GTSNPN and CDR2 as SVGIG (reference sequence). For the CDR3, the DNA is TGTGCCTGGAGTTCTTCTCGAACCGGGGAGCTGTTTTTT. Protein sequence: CAWSSSRTGELFF.